This is a list of T cell receptor beta chains from one sample in a study of blood T cell repertoires in COVID-19. Produced via immunoSEQ multiplex PCR; TCRdb's table is partial and in-frame only. Of roughly 260,000 clones in the sample, under 90% are singletons; the top ten hold approximately 4%. Sequences were obtained from PBMCs or T cells enriched from blood (not recorded which). The source is a woman aged 40 to 50 who had been exposed to COVID-19. Both conserved end residues are part of each CDR3. The order of the fields is D gene, clone size, J gene, V gene, CDR3 DNA, CDR3 protein. D genes are given only for firm matches. Clone size is shown for a subset of rows, as once, few, many or a class of expanded clone.

d_gene: NA
abundance: NA
j_gene: TRBJ1-2
v_gene: TRBV7-3
CDR3nt: TGTGCCAGCAGCTTAGACAGCCTTAACTATGGCTACACCTTC
CDR3aa: CASSLDSLNYGYTF

d_gene: NA
abundance: NA
j_gene: TRBJ1-6
v_gene: TRBV10-3
CDR3nt: TGTGCCACACAAGGGCCCGACTATGTTTCACCCCTCCACTTT
CDR3aa: CATQGPDYVSPLHF

d_gene: TRBD2
abundance: NA
j_gene: TRBJ2-3
v_gene: TRBV5-5
CDR3nt: TGTGCCAGCAGCTCGACCCCGGGTAGCGGGGGGGGAAGGCAGTATTTT
CDR3aa: CASSSTPGSGGGRQYF

d_gene: TRBD1
abundance: NA
j_gene: TRBJ2-3
v_gene: TRBV7-2
CDR3nt: TGTGCCAGCAGCCCCGCGACAGGGGTTTGGGATACGCAGTATTTT
CDR3aa: CASSPATGVWDTQYF

d_gene: TRBD2
abundance: NA
j_gene: TRBJ2-3
v_gene: TRBV7-8
CDR3nt: TGTGCCAGCAGCCACAGTGTGGGGGGGGACCCAGATACGCAGTATTTT
CDR3aa: CASSHSVGGDPDTQYF

d_gene: NA
abundance: NA
j_gene: TRBJ1-5
v_gene: TRBV2
CDR3nt: TGTGCCAGCAGTGAAGGCCAGAATTATCAGCCCCAGCATTTT
CDR3aa: CASSEGQNYQPQHF

d_gene: TRBD1
abundance: once
j_gene: TRBJ2-3
v_gene: TRBV5-6
CDR3nt: TGTGCCAGCAGCCCTCCGGGACAGGCCATTACAGATACGCAGTATTTT
CDR3aa: CASSPPGQAITDTQYF

d_gene: TRBD2
abundance: NA
j_gene: TRBJ2-3
v_gene: TRBV7-2
CDR3nt: TGTGCCAGCAGCCCGGGTAGCGGGGGGGCCACAGATACGCAGTATTTT
CDR3aa: CASSPGSGGATDTQYF

d_gene: NA
abundance: NA
j_gene: TRBJ1-5
v_gene: TRBV5-4
CDR3nt: TGTGCCAGCAGCCTGCAGGGGCACAATCAGCCCCAGCATTTT
CDR3aa: CASSLQGHNQPQHF

d_gene: NA
abundance: once
j_gene: TRBJ2-7
v_gene: TRBV29-1
CDR3nt: TGCAGCGTTGGTACAGGGACGTACGAGCAGTACTTC
CDR3aa: CSVGTGTYEQYF

d_gene: TRBD2
abundance: NA
j_gene: TRBJ2-3
v_gene: TRBV24-1
CDR3nt: TGTGCCACCAGTCCCGGGGGGCGGGGGGGCTCAGATACGCAGTATTTT
CDR3aa: CATSPGGRGGSDTQYF